This T cell receptor (beta chain) originates from a study of shared clonotypes between healthy human individuals. Naive CD8 cells, CD45RO-negative and positively selected for CCR7, excluded terminally differentiated effector memory CD45RA+ cells. The healthy adult donors were HIV-negative and reported no recent acute infections or vaccinations. With regard to this clone: Its antigen is not identified.

V was trimmed by 5 bases and J by 6 bases, leaving 8 bases between them. This CDR3 has 12 amino acids. Germline CDR1 reads LNHDA; CDR2 reads SQIVND (reference sequence). Original methodology: Filtering differed since immunoSEQ provided only junctions, with no quality scores. The protocol was immunoSEQ multiplex PCR, while the TCRdb copy is restricted to in-frame clones and leaves out a portion. Clonal size and the V and J genes are those of that table, whereas D and trimming came from the DNA. The data contain about 2.1 million clones, about 93% of them seen just once; the ten biggest clones take up over 1.5%. Study-level findings and limits: When compared with the clonotypes that were shared by all four sorted-subset donors, the non-shared clonotypes turned out to have lower generation probabilities. It was observed that 4% to 6% of naive CD4 clonotypes were shared across a few donors.

The genes are TRBV19 and TRBJ2-1; TRBD2 might be the D (6 bases). This receptor was taken from a man in his late teens or twenties in good health. Some clones in this sample may be carry-over from other donors' samples. Sequencing was carried out using naive CD8+ T cells from PBMCs. As DNA, the CDR3 is TGTGCCAGTAGTGGACTAAGCAATGAGCAGTTCTTC. Protein product: CASSGLSNEQFF.